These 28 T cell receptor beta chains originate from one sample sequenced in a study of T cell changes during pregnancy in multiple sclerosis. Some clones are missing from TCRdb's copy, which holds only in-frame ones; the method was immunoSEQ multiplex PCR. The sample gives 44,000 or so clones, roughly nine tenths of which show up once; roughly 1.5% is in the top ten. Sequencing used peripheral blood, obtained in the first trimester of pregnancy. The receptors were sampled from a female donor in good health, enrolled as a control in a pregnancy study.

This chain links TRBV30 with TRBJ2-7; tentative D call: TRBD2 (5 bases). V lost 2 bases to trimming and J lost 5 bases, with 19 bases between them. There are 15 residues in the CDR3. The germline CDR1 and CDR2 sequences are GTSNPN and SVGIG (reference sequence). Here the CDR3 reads CAWSMASEVADEQYF. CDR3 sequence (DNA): TGTGCCTGGAGTATGGCTTCGGAGGTGGCTGACGAGCAGTACTTC.

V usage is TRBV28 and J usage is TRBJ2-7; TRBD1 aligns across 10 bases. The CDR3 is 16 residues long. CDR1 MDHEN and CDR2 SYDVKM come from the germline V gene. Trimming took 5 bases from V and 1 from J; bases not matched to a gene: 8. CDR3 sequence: CASSTTGQGLSYEQYF. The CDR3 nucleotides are TGTGCCAGCAGTACCACGGGACAGGGGCTTTCCTACGAGCAGTACTTC. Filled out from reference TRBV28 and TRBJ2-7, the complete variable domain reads DVKVTQSSRYLVKRTGEKVFLECVQDMDHENMFWYRQDPGLGLRLIYFSYDVKMKEKGDIPEGYSVSREKKERFSLILESASTNQTSMYLCASSTTGQGLSYEQYFGPGTRLTVT.

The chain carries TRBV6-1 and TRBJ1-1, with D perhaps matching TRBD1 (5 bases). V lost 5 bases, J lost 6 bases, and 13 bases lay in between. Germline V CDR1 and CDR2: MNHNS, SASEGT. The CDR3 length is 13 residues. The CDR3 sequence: CASSPHWTSEAFF. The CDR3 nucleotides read TGTGCCAGCAGTCCCCATTGGACATCTGAAGCTTTCTTT.

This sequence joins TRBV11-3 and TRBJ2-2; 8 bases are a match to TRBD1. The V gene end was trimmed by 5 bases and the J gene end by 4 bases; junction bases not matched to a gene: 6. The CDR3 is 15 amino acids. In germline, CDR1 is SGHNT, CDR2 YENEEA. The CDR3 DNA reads TGTGCCAGCAGCCCAAGGACAGGGACCACCGGGGAGCTGTTTTTT. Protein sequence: CASSPRTGTTGELFF.

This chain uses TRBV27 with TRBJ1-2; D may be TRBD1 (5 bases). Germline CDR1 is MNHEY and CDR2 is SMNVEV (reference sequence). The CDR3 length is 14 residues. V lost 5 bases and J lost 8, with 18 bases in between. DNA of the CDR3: TGTGCCAGCAGTCAATCCGGGACCCGGGGGGGCTACACCTTC. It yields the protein CASSQSGTRGGYTF.

The CDR3 protein is CASSSIPGQVFRETQYF. CDR3 bases: TGTGCCAGCTCATCGATTCCGGGACAGGTCTTTAGGGAGACCCAGTACTTC. This chain uses TRBV18 with TRBJ2-5; 8 bases map to TRBD1. There are 17 residues in the CDR3. The ends lost 5 bases at V and 5 bases at J; junction bases unmatched: 16. Germline assignment: CDR1 KGHSH and CDR2 LQKENI. The entire variable domain, with the rest obtained from reference TRBV18 and TRBJ2-5, is as follows: NAGVMQNPRHLVRRRGQEARLRCSPMKGHSHVYWYRQLPEEGLKFMVYLQKENIIDESGMPKERFSAEFPKEGPSILRIQQVVRGDSAAYFCASSSIPGQVFRETQYFGPGTRLLVL.

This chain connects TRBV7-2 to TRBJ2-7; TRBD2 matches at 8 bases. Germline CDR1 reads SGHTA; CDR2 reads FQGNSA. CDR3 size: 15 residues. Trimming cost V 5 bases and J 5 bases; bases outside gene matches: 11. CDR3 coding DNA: TGTGCCAGCAGCCCCGGGAGGGTCCCAGGCGACGAGCAGTACTTC. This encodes CASSPGRVPGDEQYF.

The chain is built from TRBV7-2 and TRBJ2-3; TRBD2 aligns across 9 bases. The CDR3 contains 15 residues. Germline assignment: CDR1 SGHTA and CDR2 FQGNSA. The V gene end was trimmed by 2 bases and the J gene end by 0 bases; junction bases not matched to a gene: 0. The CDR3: CASSLLAGSTDTQYF. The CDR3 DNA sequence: TGTGCCAGCAGCTTACTAGCGGGGAGCACAGATACGCAGTATTTT.

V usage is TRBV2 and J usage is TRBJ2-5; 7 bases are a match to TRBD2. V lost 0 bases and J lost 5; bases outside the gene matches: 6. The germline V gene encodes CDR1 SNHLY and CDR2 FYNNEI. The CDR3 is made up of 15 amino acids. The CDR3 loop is CASSEALGGRETQYF. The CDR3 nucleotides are TGTGCCAGCAGTGAAGCTCTGGGGGGGAGGGAGACCCAGTACTTC. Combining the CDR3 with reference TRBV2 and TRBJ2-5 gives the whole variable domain EPEVTQTPSHQVTQMGQEVILRCVPISNHLYFYWYRQILGQKVEFLVSFYNNEISEKSEIFDDQFSVERPDGSNFTLKIRSTKLEDSAMYFCASSEALGGRETQYFGPGTRLLVL.

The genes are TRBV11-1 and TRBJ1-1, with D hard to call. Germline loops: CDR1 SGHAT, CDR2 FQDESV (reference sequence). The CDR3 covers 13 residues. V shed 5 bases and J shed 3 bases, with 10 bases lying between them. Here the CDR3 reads CASSLSSDTEAFF. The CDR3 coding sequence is TGTGCCAGCAGCCTTTCTTCGGACACTGAAGCTTTCTTT. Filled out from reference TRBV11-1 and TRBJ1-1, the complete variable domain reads EAEVAQSPRYKITEKSQAVAFWCDPISGHATLYWYRQILGQGPELLVQFQDESVVDDSQLPKDRFSAERLKGVDSTLKIQPAELGDSAMYLCASSLSSDTEAFFGQGTRLTVV.

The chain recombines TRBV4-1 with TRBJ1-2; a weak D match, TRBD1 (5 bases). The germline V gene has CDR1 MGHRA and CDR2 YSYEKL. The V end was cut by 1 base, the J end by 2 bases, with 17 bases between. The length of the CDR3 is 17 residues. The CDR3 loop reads CASSQVPSQGANYGYTF. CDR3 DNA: TGCGCCAGCAGCCAAGTACCCTCACAAGGGGCCAACTATGGCTACACCTTC.

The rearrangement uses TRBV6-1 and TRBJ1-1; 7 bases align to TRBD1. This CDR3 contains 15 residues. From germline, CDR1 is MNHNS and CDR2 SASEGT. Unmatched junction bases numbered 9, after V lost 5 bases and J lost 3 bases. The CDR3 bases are TGTGCCAGCAGTTGGACAGGAAGAGTCGACACTGAAGCTTTCTTT. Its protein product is CASSWTGRVDTEAFF.

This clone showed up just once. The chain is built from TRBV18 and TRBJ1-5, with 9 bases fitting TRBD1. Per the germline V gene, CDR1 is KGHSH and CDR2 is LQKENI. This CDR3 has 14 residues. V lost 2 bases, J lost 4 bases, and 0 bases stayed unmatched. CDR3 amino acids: CASSPGTGNQPQHF. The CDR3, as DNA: TGTGCCAGCTCACCAGGGACAGGGAATCAGCCCCAGCATTTT.

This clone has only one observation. The CDR3 is CASSMYGTGVDQPQHF. CDR3 nucleotide sequence: TGTGCCAGTAGTATGTATGGGACAGGGGTTGATCAGCCCCAGCATTTT. The rearrangement uses TRBV19 and TRBJ1-5; TRBD1 aligns across 10 bases. V trimming: 3 bases; J trimming: 5 bases; junction bases outside the gene matches: 7. Germline-derived CDR1 and CDR2 are LNHDA and SQIVND (reference sequence). The CDR3 has 16 amino acids. The entire variable domain, with the rest obtained from reference TRBV19 and TRBJ1-5, is as follows: DGGITQSPKYLFRKEGQNVTLSCEQNLNHDAMYWYRQDPGQGLRLIYYSQIVNDFQKGDIAEGYSVSREKKESFPLTVTSAQKNPTAFYLCASSMYGTGVDQPQHFGDGTRLSIL.

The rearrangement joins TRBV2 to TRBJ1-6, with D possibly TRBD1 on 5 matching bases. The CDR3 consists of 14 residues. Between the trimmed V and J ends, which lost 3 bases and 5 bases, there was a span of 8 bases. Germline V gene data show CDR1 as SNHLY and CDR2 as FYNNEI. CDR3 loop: CASSEGGDNSPLHF. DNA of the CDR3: TGTGCCAGCAGTGAGGGGGGTGATAATTCACCCCTCCACTTT.

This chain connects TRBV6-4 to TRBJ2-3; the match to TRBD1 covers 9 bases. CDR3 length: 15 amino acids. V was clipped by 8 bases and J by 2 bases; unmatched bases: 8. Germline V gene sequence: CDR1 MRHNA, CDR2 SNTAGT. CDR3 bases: TGTGCCAGCGGCCCGGGACAGGGTATCACAGATACGCAGTATTTT. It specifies CASGPGQGITDTQYF.

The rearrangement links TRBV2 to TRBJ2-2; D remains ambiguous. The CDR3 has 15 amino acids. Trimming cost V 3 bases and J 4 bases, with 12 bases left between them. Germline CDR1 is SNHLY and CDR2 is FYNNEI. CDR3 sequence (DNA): TGTGCCAGCAGTGATGGCGTTTCGGGCACCGGGGAGCTGTTTTTT. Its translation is CASSDGVSGTGELFF.

The CDR3 coding sequence is TGTGCCAGCAGCGCAGCCGGACAGGGGATCCCCAATGAGCAGTTCTTC. Protein: CASSAAGQGIPNEQFF. J is TRBJ2-1 and V is TRBV9; TRBD1 matches 9 bases. This CDR3 contains 16 residues. The V segment lost 3 bases and the J segment 6 bases; nucleotides outside the gene matches: 10. Germline CDR1 SGDLS, CDR2 YYNGEE.

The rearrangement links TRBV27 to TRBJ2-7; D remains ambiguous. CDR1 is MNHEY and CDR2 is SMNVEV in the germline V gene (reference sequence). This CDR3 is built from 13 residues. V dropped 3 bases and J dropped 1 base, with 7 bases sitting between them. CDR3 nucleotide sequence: TGTGCCAGCAGTTTCCATAGTTCCTACGAGCAGTACTTC. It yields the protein CASSFHSSYEQYF.

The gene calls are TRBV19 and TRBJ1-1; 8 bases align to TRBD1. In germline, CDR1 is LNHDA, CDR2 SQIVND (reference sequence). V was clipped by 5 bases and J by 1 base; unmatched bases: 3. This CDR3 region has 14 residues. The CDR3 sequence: CASSFGQGNTEAFF. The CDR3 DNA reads TGTGCCAGTAGTTTCGGACAGGGGAACACTGAAGCTTTCTTT.

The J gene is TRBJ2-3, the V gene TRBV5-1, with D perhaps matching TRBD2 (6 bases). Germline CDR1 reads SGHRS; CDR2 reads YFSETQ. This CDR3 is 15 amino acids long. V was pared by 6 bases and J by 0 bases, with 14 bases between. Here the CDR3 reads CASMSGGVSTDTQYF. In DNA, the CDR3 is TGCGCCAGCATGAGCGGCGGGGTAAGCACAGATACGCAGTATTTT.

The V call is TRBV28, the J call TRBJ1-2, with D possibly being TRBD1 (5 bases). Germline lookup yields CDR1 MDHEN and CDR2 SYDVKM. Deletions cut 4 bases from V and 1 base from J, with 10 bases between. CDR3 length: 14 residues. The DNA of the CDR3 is TGTGCCAGCAGTTGGGCAGGGATTAACTATGGCTACACCTTC. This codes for CASSWAGINYGYTF.

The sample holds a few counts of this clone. This CDR3 reads CASSFGQGIMNTEAFF. In nucleotides, the CDR3 is TGTGCCAGCAGCTTTGGACAGGGAATAATGAACACTGAAGCTTTCTTT. V and J are TRBV11-2 and TRBJ1-1, with 8 bases aligning to TRBD1. The germline CDR1 and CDR2 sequences are SGHAT and FQNNGV. V gave up 3 bases and J gave up 0 bases; unmatched junction bases: 6. CDR3 length: 16 amino acids.

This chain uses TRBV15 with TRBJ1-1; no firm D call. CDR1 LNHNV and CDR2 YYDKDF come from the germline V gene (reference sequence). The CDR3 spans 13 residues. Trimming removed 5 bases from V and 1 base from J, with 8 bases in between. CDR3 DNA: TGTGCCACCAGCCCGAGATCGAACACTGAAGCTTTCTTT. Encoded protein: CATSPRSNTEAFF.

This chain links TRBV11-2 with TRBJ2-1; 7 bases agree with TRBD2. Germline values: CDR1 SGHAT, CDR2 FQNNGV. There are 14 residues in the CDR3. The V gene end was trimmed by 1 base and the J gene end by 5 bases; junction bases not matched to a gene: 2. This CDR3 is CASSLVAGDNEQFF. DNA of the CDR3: TGTGCCAGCAGCTTAGTCGCGGGAGACAATGAGCAGTTCTTC.

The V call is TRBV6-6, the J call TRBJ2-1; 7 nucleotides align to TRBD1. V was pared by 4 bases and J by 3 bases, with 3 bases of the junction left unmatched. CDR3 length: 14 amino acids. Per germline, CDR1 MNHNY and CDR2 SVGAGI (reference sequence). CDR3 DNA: TGTGCCAGCAGTTGGGACAGAGACTACAATGAGCAGTTCTTC. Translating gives CASSWDRDYNEQFF.

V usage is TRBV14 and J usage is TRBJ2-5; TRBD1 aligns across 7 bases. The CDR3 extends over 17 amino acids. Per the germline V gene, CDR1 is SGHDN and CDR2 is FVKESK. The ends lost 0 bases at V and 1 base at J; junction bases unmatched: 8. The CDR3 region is CASSQEVADRAQETQYF. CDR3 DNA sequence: TGTGCCAGCAGCCAAGAAGTGGCTGACAGGGCCCAAGAGACCCAGTACTTC.

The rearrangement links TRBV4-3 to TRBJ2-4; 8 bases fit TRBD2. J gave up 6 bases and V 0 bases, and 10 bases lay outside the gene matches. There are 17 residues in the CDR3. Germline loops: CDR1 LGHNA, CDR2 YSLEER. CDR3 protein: CASSQEALAEGRNIQYF. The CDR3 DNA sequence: TGCGCCAGCAGCCAAGAGGCACTAGCGGAGGGGAGAAACATTCAGTACTTC.